This section outlines one T cell receptor (beta chain) sequence together with its context. The target of this receptor is not known. It has no much larger one-base neighbor in the sample; base qualities were not kept. The CDR3 covers 16 residues, taking in both the cysteine and the phenylalanine. Only the CDR3 region is kept as DNA, spanning 48 bases read in frame from base 1. Relative to germline, V is missing 0 bases and J is missing 4 bases, with 7 bases of the junction outside any gene match. Looking up the germline V gene yields CDR1 MGHRA and CDR2 YSYEKL. CD4+ T cells from unexposed donors were collected before the COVID-19 pandemic (2011-2018). Naive and memory CD4+ T cells were separated from cryopreserved PBMCs through CD4 enrichment, which was followed by EasySep naive CD4+ T cell enrichment. The leukapheresis product used for the unexposed donors was purchased from a commercial source. Ficoll-Paque PLUS gradient centrifugation was used to isolate PBMCs from leukapheresis product or whole blood. PBMCs were either used fresh in the expansion assay or cryopreserved at -140 degrees C. The QIAamp Micro DNA Kit was used to extract genomic DNA from the CD4+ T cells.

This sample was taken from a study of CD4 T cells in relation to SARS-CoV-2 and coronaviruses (dated by TCRdb to about 2021). Describing the broader study: Shared crossreactive spike epitopes were mapped to their HLA restriction using patient-derived lymphoblastoid cell lines. At the level of individual TCR clonotypes, the study evaluated whether memory CD4+ T cells crossreact between the spike proteins of SARS-CoV-2 and those of common cold coronaviruses. The Adaptive Biotechnologies TCR-sequencing kit was used to sequence samples from a few pre-COVID donors and the naive versus memory experiments, whereas other data were Illumina-based. For other donors in the study, expansion assays were sequenced with a different, Illumina-based TCR-beta assay.

The paper's findings and limits, for the study overall: In about 60% of donors, memory CD4+ clonotypes turned up that crossrecognized SARS-CoV-2 and at least one common cold coronavirus spike. Naive versus memory sequencing indicated the assay detects memory recall responses rather than primary responses primed during culture. Because no donor provided both pre-pandemic and post-infection samples, tracing the source of pre-existing responses was limited. Crossreactivity analysis was centred on spike protein, so crossreactivity against other viral proteins was not assessed. Significantly weaker SARS-CoV-2-driven expansion was shown by crossreactive clones than by monoreactive clones, consistent with antigenic imprinting. Small numbers of patients and of tested TCRs were a limitation of the study.

Uncultured naive and memory CD4+ T cell DNA received deep-resolution immunoSEQ TCR-beta sequencing. The source study handled its data this way. During preprocessing, nonproductive sequences were discarded, as were any CDR3s that did not begin with C, did not end with F or W, or were shorter than 7 amino acids. Cultured and uncultured naive and memory CD4+ repertoires were searched for previously identified spike- and CEF-reactive CDR3s. Pairwise Levenshtein distance, computed with the stringdist R package after three terminal residues were trimmed from each end, was used as the measure of CDR3 homology. Not all clones reach the TCRdb copy of this immuneACCESS table, which keeps in-frame sequences only. Checked studies attribute under half of the gap to unresolved V genes and leave the rest unexplained. V, J and clone size reflect that table, while D and trimming were determined from the DNA. In all, the sample holds some 70,000 clones, and about 92% of those were seen once. The ten biggest clones cover approximately 0.25% of the sample.

The rearranged chain carries TRBV4-1 and TRBJ2-5; TRBD1 aligns with 8 central bases. Material for sequencing was naive CD4+ T cells from PBMCs. The cell subset or site label of this sample denotes: naive CD4+ T cells isolated by negative enrichment. This TCR came from a human donor in good health. The CDR3 reads CASSQEYRGFGETQYF. The sequenced DNA: TGCGCCAGCAGCCAAGAGTACAGGGGGTTTGGAGAGACCCAGTACTTC.